These T cell receptor beta chains were read from a single sample in a study of Ad26.COV2.S vaccination and SARS-CoV-2 variants. Generated by immunoSEQ multiplex PCR, the TCRdb table keeps only in-frame clones and is missing some. The sample shows approximately 300,000 clones, about 85% of them seen only once. Sequencing was performed on peripheral blood, taken in a trial of Ad26.COV2.S vaccine versus placebo. The receptors originated from a person aged 18-60 years who received the Ad26.COV2.S COVID-19 vaccine or a placebo. Both conserved end residues are part of each CDR3. Fields, in order: V gene, clone size, D gene, J gene, CDR3 DNA, CDR3 protein. The D gene is left open where the match is weak. Some rows mark clone size as missing; the rest say once, few, many or name a class of expanded clone.

TRBV5-1,.,.,TRBJ1-2,TGCGCCAGCAGCCTTGATTGGGTTGATGGCTACACCTTC,CASSLDWVDGYTF
TRBV29-1,.,.,TRBJ1-1,TGCAGCGTTGACCATATGGGGACTTACACTGAAGCTTTCTTT,CSVDHMGTYTEAFF
TRBV3-1/TRBV3-2,.,.,TRBJ2-5,TGTGCCAGCAGCCCTCTAGATAGCGGTTGGGAGACCCAGTACTTC,CASSPLDSGWETQYF
TRBV6-5,.,.,TRBJ2-4,TGTGCCAGCAGTTACTCGAGTCTCTGGGTCAAAAACATTCAGTACTTC,CASSYSSLWVKNIQYF
TRBV5-1,.,.,TRBJ2-1,TGCGCCAGCAAACCCGGGACGGATTACAATGAGCAGTTCTTC,CASKPGTDYNEQFF
TRBV28,.,.,TRBJ1-2,TGTGCCAGCAGTTCGTACCGGACGGCTCGCAGCTACACCTTC,CASSSYRTARSYTF
TRBV11-2,.,.,TRBJ2-2,TGTGCCAGCAGCTACGGGGGGGAGCTGTTTTTT,CASSYGGELFF
TRBV18,.,.,TRBJ1-3,TGTGCCAGCTCACTGGACTCTGGAAACACCATATATTTT,CASSLDSGNTIYF
TRBV19,few,.,TRBJ2-5,TGTGCCAGTAGTATGGTGGTCCAAGAGACCCAGTACTTC,CASSMVVQETQYF
TRBV18,once,TRBD2,TRBJ2-2,TGTGCCAGCTCACCACCATGGACTAGCGGGGGGCCGAACACCGGGGAGCTGTTTTTT,CASSPPWTSGGPNTGELFF
TRBV18,.,TRBD1,TRBJ1-2,TGTGCCAGCTCACCCGCCGGACAGGGAAGCTATGGCTACACCTTC,CASSPAGQGSYGYTF
TRBV9,.,.,TRBJ1-2,TGTGCCAGCAGCGTAGGGGGCTATGGCTACACCTTC,CASSVGGYGYTF
TRBV5-4,.,.,TRBJ2-7,TGTGCCAGCAGCTTGGCCGGTATGCAGTCCTACGAGCAGTACTTC,CASSLAGMQSYEQYF
TRBV11-2,.,TRBD1,TRBJ1-2,TGTGCCAGCAGCCTAGCTGGACAGGGTACGGGAACCTTC,CASSLAGQGTGTF
TRBV19,once,TRBD1,TRBJ2-1,TGTGCCAGTAGTATAGGACAGGGGCGTCAGTTCTTC,CASSIGQGRQFF
TRBV18,.,.,TRBJ1-1,TGTGCCAGCTCACCCGCCAGGGAACTGAACACTGAAGCTTTCTTT,CASSPARELNTEAFF
TRBV18,.,TRBD1,TRBJ1-4,TGTGCCAGCTCACCCGAGACAGGGTTTAATGAAAAACTGTTTTTT,CASSPETGFNEKLFF
TRBV3-1/TRBV3-2,.,TRBD1,TRBJ1-2,TGTGCCAGCAGCCAAGATGGAAAGCAGGGGGCGCTTGGCTACACCTTC,CASSQDGKQGALGYTF
TRBV7-8,once,TRBD1,TRBJ1-5,TGTGCCAGCAGCTTAGCCTTAGAACAGGGGGCTTATCAGCCCCAGCATTTT,CASSLALEQGAYQPQHF
TRBV6-5,.,.,TRBJ2-1,TGTGCCAGCAGTTACAGAACGACCCGTGGGGATGAGCAGTTCTTC,CASSYRTTRGDEQFF
TRBV3-1/TRBV3-2,.,.,TRBJ2-3,TGTGCCAGCAGCCATGGAAACACGGATACGCAGTATTTT,CASSHGNTDTQYF
TRBV10-3,.,TRBD2,TRBJ2-7,TGTGCCATCAGTGGGACTAGCGGGACCAGCGAGCAGTACTTC,CAISGTSGTSEQYF
TRBV3-1/TRBV3-2,.,.,TRBJ1-2,TGTGCCAGCAGCCAAGTCCAGGGGTACTATGGCTACACCTTC,CASSQVQGYYGYTF
TRBV11-2,once,.,TRBJ1-1,TGTGCCAGCAGCTTAGAGGCGGGGTTGGCGGGGACTGAAGCTTTCTTT,CASSLEAGLAGTEAFF
TRBV5-6,.,.,TRBJ2-3,TGTGCCAGCAGCTTGGTTCCCGCAGACGGTGATACGCAGTATTTT,CASSLVPADGDTQYF
TRBV21-1,.,.,TRBJ2-5,TGTGCCAGCAGCAAAGACGTATTCCAAGAGACCCAGTACTTC,CASSKDVFQETQYF